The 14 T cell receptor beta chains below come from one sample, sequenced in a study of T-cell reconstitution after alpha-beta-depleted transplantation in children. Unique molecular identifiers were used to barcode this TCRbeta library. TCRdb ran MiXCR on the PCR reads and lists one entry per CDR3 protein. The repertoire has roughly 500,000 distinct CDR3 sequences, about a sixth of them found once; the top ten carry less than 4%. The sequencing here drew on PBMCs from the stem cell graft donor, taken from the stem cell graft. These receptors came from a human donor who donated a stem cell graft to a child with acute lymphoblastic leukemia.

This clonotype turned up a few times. The CDR3, as DNA: TGCAGTGCTAGAGATCTTGGGGAAGCCGCCTACGAGCAGTACTTC. Translated, it gives CSARDLGEAAYEQYF. The gene calls are TRBV20-1 and TRBJ2-7; D ambiguous. Per the germline V gene, CDR1 is DFQATT and CDR2 is SNEGSKA (reference sequence). V lost 0 bases to trimming and J lost 2 bases, with 14 bases between them. The CDR3 is 15 residues long.

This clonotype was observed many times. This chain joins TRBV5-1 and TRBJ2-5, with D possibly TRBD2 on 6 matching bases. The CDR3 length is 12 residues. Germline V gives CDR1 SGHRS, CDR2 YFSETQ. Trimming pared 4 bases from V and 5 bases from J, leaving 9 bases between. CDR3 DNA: TGCGCCAGCAGCCCGGGAGCGGAGACCCAGTACTTC. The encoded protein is CASSPGAETQYF.

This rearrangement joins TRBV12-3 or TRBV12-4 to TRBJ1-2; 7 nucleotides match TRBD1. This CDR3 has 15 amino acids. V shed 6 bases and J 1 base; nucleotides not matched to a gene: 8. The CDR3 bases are TGTGCCAGCAGCCCTAGGGGGCTCAATAACTATGGCTACACCTTC. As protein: CASSPRGLNNYGYTF.

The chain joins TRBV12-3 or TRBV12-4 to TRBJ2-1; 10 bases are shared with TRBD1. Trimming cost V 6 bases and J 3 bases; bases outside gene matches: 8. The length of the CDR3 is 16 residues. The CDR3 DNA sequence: TGTGCCAGCAGAACCGGGACAGGGGAAATCTACAATGAGCAGTTCTTC. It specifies CASRTGTGEIYNEQFF.

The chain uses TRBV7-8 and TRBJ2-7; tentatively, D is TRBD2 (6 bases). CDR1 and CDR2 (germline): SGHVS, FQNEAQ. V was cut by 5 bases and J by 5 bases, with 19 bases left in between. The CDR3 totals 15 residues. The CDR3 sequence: CASSAPTRGSHEQYF. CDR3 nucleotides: TGTGCCAGCAGCGCCCCGACTAGGGGAAGTCACGAGCAGTACTTC.

For the CDR3, the DNA is TGTGCCAGCAGCTTGGGGAAGCCACGGGGACAGGTCCCGGTTGAGCAGTTCTTC. Protein sequence: CASSLGKPRGQVPVEQFF. The rearrangement links TRBV5-5 to TRBJ2-1, with 8 bases lining up with TRBD1. V trimming: 0 bases; J trimming: 9 bases; junction bases outside the gene matches: 17. There are 18 residues in the CDR3. Germline assignment: CDR1 SGHKS and CDR2 YYEKEE (reference sequence).

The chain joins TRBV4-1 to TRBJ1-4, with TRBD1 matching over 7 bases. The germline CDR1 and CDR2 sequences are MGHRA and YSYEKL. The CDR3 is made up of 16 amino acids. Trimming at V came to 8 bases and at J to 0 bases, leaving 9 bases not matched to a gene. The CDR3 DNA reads TGCGCCAGCGGCGGGACAGACCCTGCAACTAATGAAAAACTGTTTTTT. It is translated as CASGGTDPATNEKLFF.

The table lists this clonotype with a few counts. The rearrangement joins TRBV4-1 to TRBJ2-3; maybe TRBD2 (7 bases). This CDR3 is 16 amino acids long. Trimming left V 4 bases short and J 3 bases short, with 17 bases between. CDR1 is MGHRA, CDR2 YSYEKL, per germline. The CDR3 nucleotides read TGCGCCAGCAGCCTGGGGGGCGCGGGAGCTACAGATACGCAGTATTTT. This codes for CASSLGGAGATDTQYF.

CDR3 DNA: TGTGCCAGCAGTTATGCGGGCGAGCAGTACTTC. This gives the protein CASSYAGEQYF. The chain carries TRBV12-3 or TRBV12-4 and TRBJ2-7; TRBD2 is a possible D gene (5 bases). Trimming cost V 4 bases and J 6 bases, with 7 bases left between them. The CDR3 totals 11 residues.

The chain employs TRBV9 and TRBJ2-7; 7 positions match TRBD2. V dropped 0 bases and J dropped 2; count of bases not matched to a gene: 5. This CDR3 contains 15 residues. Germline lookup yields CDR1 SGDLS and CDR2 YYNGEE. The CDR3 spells CASSVGLAETYEQYF. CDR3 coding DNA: TGTGCCAGCAGCGTAGGGCTAGCGGAAACCTACGAGCAGTACTTC.

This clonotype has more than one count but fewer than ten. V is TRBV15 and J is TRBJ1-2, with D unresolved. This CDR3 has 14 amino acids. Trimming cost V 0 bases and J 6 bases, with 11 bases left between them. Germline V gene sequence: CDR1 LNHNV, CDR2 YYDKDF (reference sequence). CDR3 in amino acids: CATSRDLTLDGYTF. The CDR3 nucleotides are TGTGCCACCAGCAGAGATTTAACTCTGGATGGCTACACCTTC.

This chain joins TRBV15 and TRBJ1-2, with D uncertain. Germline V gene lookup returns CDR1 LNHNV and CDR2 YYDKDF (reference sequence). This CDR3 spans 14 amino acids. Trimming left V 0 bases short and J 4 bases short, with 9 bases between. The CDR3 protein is CATSRDRLFYGYTF. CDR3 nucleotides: TGTGCCACCAGCAGAGATAGGCTCTTCTATGGCTACACCTTC.

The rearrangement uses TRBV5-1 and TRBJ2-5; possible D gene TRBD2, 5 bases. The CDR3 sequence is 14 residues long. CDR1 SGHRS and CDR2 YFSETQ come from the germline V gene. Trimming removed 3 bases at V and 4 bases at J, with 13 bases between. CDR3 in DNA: TGCGCCAGCAGCTCTCCACGAGGAGGAGAGACCCAGTACTTC. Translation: CASSSPRGGETQYF.

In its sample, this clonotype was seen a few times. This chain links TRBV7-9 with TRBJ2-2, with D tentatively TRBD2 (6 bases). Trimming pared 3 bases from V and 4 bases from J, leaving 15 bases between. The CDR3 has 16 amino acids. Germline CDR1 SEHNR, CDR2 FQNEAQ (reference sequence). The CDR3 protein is CASSFPSAHTTGELFF. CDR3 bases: TGTGCCAGCAGCTTTCCTAGCGCCCATACCACCGGGGAGCTGTTTTTT.